Each of the 11 T cell receptor beta chains below was sequenced from the same sample in a study of blood T cells in healthy people across ages. The authors ran a second PCR of 7 to 11 cycles using a sample-barcoded 5' primer and a J-beta primer mix. Each CDR3 protein gets one entry after TCRdb re-called the 5' RACE reads with MiXCR. The table has 720,000 or so distinct CDR3 sequences, 35% to 50% seen once. Sequencing used blood. The receptors come from a man at least 80 years old in good health.

The J gene is TRBJ1-2, the V gene TRBV6-6; D unclear. V was shortened by 11 bases and J by 7 bases, with 14 bases between the two germline ends. The CDR3 is 11 amino acids. The germline CDR1 and CDR2 sequences are MNHNY and SVGAGI (reference sequence). The CDR3 coding sequence is TGTGCCGCCACAAGTGGTGGTGGCTACACCTTC. Translated: CAATSGGGYTF.

The chain has TRBV14 and TRBJ1-1; D is unresolved. The germline V and J ends were trimmed by 2 bases and 1 base, with 5 bases remaining between them. The CDR3 spans 13 residues. Germline V gene data show CDR1 as SGHDN and CDR2 as FVKESK. CDR3 sequence: CASSQWTNTEAFF. CDR3 DNA sequence: TGTGCCAGCAGCCAATGGACGAACACTGAAGCTTTCTTT.

Only one count was recorded for this clonotype. The rearrangement uses TRBV20-1 and TRBJ1-2, with D maybe TRBD1 (5 bases). V lost 8 bases, J lost 8 bases, and 18 bases lay in between. Germline V gene sequence: CDR1 DFQATT, CDR2 SNEGSKA (reference sequence). This CDR3 has 12 residues. CDR3 amino acids: CSPQESTGGYTF. CDR3 sequence (DNA): TGCAGTCCCCAAGAGAGTACAGGCGGCTACACCTTC.

The chain has TRBV4-3 and TRBJ2-6, with unresolved D. Germline V gene sequence: CDR1 LGHNA, CDR2 YSLEER. CDR3 length: 16 amino acids. V was shortened by 1 base and J by 4 bases, with 11 bases between the two germline ends. The CDR3 bases are TGCGCCAGCAGCCAAGTCCGCCTTATAGGGGCCAACGTCCTGACTTTC. It encodes CASSQVRLIGANVLTF.

This sequence joins TRBV27 and TRBJ1-1; tentatively, D is TRBD1 (6 bases). The CDR3 loop spans 14 amino acids. Trimming stripped 6 bases from V and 7 bases from J, with 18 bases between. Germline V gene lookup returns CDR1 MNHEY and CDR2 SMNVEV (reference sequence). The DNA for the CDR3 is TGTGCCAGCAGACACCCACAGGGTAACGGTGAAGCTTTCTTT. This encodes CASRHPQGNGEAFF.

This clonotype came up a few times. The V gene is TRBV27, the J gene TRBJ1-2; no firm D call. CDR3 size: 13 residues. The germline V and J ends were trimmed by 6 bases and 6 bases, with 14 bases remaining between them. Germline V gene sequence: CDR1 MNHEY, CDR2 SMNVEV (reference sequence). The CDR3 bases are TGTGCCAGCAGCCGTCGGGGTAGACATGGCTACACCTTC. Its translation: CASSRRGRHGYTF.

Turning to this clonotype: Being one base from a much bigger clone, this may be a read error. This chain uses TRBV11-2 with TRBJ2-7; D unclear. CDR3 length equals 12 residues. V lost 8 bases, J lost 1 base, and 9 bases lay in between. Germline lookup yields CDR1 SGHAT and CDR2 FQNNGV. The CDR3 loop is CASGTSSYEQYF. The CDR3 nucleotides read TGTGCCAGCGGCACCAGTTCCTACGAGCAGTACTTC.

This clonotype has a single count. V usage is TRBV14 and J usage is TRBJ2-5; D unclear. The CDR3 is 13 residues long. Germline V gives CDR1 SGHDN, CDR2 FVKESK. V lost 4 bases, J lost 4 bases, and 10 bases lay in between. CDR3 region: CASSRAATETQYF. The CDR3 region has the DNA TGTGCCAGCAGCCGGGCTGCGACAGAGACCCAGTACTTC.

This clonotype was seen many times. The chain recombines TRBV28 with TRBJ2-5; 7 positions match TRBD2. With 7 bases clipped from V and 2 bases from J, the junction kept 13 bases outside the gene matches. This CDR3 has 16 amino acids. Germline V gene lookup returns CDR1 MDHEN and CDR2 SYDVKM. In DNA, the CDR3 is TGTGCCAGCACCTTAGCGGCTAGCGGAAAACAAGAGACCCAGTACTTC. Amino acids: CASTLAASGKQETQYF.

V gene TRBV7-9 combines with J gene TRBJ2-7; 7 bases are a match to TRBD1. The CDR3 is made up of 15 amino acids. The ends lost 7 bases at V and 0 bases at J; junction bases unmatched: 9. Germline CDR1 is SEHNR and CDR2 is FQNEAQ (reference sequence). The CDR3 is CASNPPPGGSYEQYF. The CDR3 nucleotides are TGTGCCAGCAACCCGCCCCCAGGGGGCTCCTACGAGCAGTACTTC.

This sequence joins TRBV7-2 and TRBJ2-1; 11 bases are a match to TRBD2. The DNA end is more similar to TRBJ2-7, so the J call may be wrong. This CDR3 is 19 amino acids long. Germline values: CDR1 SGHTA, CDR2 FQGNSA. The CDR3 DNA follows: TGTGCCAGCAGCCTCCGATCGACTAGCGGGACCCGAGCCTACAATGAGCAGTACTTC. Amino acids: CASSLRSTSGTRAYNEQYF.